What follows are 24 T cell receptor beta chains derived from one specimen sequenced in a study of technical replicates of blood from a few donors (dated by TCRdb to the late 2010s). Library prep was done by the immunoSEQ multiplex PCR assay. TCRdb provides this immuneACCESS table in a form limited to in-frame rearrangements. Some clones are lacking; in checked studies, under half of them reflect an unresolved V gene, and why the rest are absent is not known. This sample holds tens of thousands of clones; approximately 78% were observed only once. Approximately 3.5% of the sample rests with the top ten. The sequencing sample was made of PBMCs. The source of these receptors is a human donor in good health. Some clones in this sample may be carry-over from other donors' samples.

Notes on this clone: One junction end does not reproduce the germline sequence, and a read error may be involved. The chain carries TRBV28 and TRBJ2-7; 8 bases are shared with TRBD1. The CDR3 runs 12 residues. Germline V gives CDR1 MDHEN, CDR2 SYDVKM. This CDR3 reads CASSLWGQEGHF. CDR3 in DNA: TGTGCCAGCAGTTTATGGGGACAGGAGGGGCACTTC.

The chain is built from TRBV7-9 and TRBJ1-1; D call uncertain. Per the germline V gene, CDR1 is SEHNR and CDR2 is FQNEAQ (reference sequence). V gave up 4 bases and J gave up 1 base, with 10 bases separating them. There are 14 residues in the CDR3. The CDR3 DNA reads TGTGCCAGCAGCTCAAGGTCAGGGAACACTGAAGCTTTCTTT. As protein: CASSSRSGNTEAFF.

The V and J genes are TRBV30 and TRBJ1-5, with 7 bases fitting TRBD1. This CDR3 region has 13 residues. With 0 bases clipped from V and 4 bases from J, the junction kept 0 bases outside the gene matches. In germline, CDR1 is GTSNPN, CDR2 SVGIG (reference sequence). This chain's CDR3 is CAWSVQGNQPQHF. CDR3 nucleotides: TGTGCCTGGAGTGTACAGGGGAATCAGCCCCAGCATTTT.

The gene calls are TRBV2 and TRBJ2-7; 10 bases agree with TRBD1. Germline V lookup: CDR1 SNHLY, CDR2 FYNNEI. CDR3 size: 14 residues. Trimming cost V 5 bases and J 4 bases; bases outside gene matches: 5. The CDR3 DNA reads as TGTGCCAGCAGTCCCGACAGGGGGCTTTACGAGCAGTACTTC. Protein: CASSPDRGLYEQYF. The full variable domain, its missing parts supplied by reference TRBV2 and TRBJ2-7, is EPEVTQTPSHQVTQMGQEVILRCVPISNHLYFYWYRQILGQKVEFLVSFYNNEISEKSEIFDDQFSVERPDGSNFTLKIRSTKLEDSAMYFCASSPDRGLYEQYFGPGTRLTVT.

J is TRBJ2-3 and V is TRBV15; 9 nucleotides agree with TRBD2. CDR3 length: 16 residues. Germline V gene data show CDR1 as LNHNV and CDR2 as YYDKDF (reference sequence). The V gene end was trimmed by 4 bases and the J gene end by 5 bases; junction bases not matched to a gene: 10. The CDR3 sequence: CATSTGGREGLDTQYF. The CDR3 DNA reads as TGTGCCACCAGCACCGGGGGGCGGGAGGGCCTAGATACGCAGTATTTT.

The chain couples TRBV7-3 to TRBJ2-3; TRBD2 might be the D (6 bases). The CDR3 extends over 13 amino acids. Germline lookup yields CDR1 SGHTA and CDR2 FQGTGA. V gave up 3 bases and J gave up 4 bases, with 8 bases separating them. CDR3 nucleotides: TGTGCCAGCAGCTTTAGGGAGGCAGATACGCAGTATTTT. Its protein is CASSFREADTQYF.

CDR3 residues: CASSMTGLSTEAFF. CDR3 DNA sequence: TGTGCCAGCAGTATGACAGGGCTGAGCACTGAAGCTTTCTTT. The rearrangement joins TRBV7-9 to TRBJ1-1, with 7 nucleotides matching TRBD1. CDR1 and CDR2 from the germline V gene are SEHNR and FQNEAQ (reference sequence). The CDR3 consists of 14 residues. Trimming at V came to 6 bases and at J to 4 bases, leaving 8 bases not matched to a gene. Supplemented by reference TRBV7-9 and TRBJ1-1, the full variable domain reads DTGVSQNPRHKITKRGQNVTFRCDPISEHNRLYWYRQTLGQGPEFLTYFQNEAQLEKSRLLSDRFSAERPKGSFSTLEIQRTEQGDSAMYLCASSMTGLSTEAFFGQGTRLTVV.

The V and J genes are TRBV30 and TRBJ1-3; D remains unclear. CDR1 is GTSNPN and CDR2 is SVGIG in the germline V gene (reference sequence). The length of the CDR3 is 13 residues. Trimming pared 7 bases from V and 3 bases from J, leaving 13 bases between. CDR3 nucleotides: TGTGCCTCCTTTCGGTCGGGTGGAAACACCATATATTTT. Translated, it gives CASFRSGGNTIYF.

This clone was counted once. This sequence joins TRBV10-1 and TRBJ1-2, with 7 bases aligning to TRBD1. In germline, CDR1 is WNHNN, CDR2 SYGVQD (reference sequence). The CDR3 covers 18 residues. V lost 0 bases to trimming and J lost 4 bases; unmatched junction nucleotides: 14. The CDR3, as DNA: TGCGCCAGCAGTGAGTCTGGCCCCCGACAGGGTGAACCCTATGGCTACACCTTC. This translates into CASSESGPRQGEPYGYTF.

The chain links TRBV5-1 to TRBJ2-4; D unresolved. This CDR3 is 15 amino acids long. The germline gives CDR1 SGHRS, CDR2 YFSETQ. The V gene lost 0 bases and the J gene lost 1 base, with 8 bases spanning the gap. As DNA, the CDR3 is TGCGCCAGCAGCTTGGGAGAACAGGCCAAAAACATTCAGTACTTC. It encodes CASSLGEQAKNIQYF.

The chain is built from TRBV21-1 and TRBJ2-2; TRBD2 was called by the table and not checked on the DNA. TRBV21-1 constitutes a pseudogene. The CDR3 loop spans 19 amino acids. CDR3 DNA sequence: TGTGCCAGCAGCAACGGGGAGCCTGGATGCTTGGGGAACACCGGGGAGCTGTTTTTT. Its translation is CASSNGEPGCLGNTGELFF.

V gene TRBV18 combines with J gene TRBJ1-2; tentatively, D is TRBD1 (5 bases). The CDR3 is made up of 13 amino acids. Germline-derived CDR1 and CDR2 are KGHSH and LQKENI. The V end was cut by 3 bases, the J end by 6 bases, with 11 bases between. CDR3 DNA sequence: TGTGCCAGCTCACCGGGGGGGTTTGATGGCTACACCTTC. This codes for CASSPGGFDGYTF.

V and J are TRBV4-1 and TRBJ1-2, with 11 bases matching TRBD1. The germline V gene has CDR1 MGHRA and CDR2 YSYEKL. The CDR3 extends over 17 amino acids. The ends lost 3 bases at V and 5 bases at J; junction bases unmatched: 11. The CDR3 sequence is CASSHGQGALDAYGYTF. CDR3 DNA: TGCGCCAGCAGCCACGGACAGGGGGCCCTTGACGCATATGGCTACACCTTC.

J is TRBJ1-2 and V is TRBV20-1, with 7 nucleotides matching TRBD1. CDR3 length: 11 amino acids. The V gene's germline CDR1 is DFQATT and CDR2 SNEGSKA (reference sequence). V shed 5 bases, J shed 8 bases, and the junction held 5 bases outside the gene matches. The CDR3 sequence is CSASDRAGYTF. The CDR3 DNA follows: TGCAGTGCTTCAGACAGGGCCGGCTACACCTTC.

The CDR3 sequence is CASSLVAGGAGTDTQYF. DNA of the CDR3: TGTGCCAGCAGCTTAGTGGCAGGGGGCGCCGGCACAGATACGCAGTATTTT. The chain joins TRBV7-6 to TRBJ2-3; TRBD1 aligns across 8 bases. V dropped 1 base and J dropped 1; count of bases not matched to a gene: 7. The CDR3 consists of 17 residues. In germline, CDR1 is SGHVS, CDR2 FNYEAQ.

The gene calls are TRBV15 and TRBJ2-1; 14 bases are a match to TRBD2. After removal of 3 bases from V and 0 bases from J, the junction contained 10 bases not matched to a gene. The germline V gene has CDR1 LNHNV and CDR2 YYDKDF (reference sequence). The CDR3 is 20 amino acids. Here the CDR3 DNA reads TGTGCCACCAGCAGGGGGACGGGACTAGCGGGGGCCAGCTCCTACAATGAGCAGTTCTTC. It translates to CATSRGTGLAGASSYNEQFF. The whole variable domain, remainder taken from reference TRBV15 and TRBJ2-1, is DAMVIQNPRYQVTQFGKPVTLSCSQTLNHNVMYWYQQKSSQAPKLLFHYYDKDFNNEADTPDNFQSRRPNTSFCFLDIRSPGLGDTAMYLCATSRGTGLAGASSYNEQFFGPGTRLTVL.

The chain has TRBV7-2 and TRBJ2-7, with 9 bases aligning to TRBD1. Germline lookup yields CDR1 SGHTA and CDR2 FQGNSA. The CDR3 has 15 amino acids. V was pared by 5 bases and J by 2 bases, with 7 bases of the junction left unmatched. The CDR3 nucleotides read TGTGCCAGCAGCGGACCGGGACAGGGCGCCTACGAGCAGTACTTC. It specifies CASSGPGQGAYEQYF.

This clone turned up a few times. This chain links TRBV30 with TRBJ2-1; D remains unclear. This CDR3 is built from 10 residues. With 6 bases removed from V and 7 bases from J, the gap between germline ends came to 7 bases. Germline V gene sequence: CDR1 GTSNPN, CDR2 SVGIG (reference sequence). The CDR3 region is CACGANEQFF. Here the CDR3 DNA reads TGTGCCTGCGGAGCTAATGAGCAGTTCTTC.

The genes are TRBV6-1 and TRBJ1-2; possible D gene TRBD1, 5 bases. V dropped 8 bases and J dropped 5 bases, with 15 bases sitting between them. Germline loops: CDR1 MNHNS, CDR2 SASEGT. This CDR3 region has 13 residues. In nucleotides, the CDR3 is TGTGCCAGCTCCCAATTCGACAGTTATGGCTACACCTTC. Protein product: CASSQFDSYGYTF.

Here the CDR3 DNA reads TGTGCCAGCAGCTTAGGGCAGTCGAACACCGGGGAGCTGTTTTTT. Amino acid sequence: CASSLGQSNTGELFF. This rearrangement joins TRBV11-2 to TRBJ2-2; D call uncertain. The CDR3 runs 15 residues. Germline V gives CDR1 SGHAT, CDR2 FQNNGV. V lost 1 base, J lost 0 bases, and 6 bases lay in between.

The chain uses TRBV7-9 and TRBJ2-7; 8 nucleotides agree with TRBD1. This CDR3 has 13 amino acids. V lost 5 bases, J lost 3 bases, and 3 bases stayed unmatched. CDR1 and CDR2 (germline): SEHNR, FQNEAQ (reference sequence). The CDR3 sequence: CASSPTGDYEQYF. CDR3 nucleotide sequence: TGTGCCAGCAGCCCGACAGGGGACTACGAGCAGTACTTC.

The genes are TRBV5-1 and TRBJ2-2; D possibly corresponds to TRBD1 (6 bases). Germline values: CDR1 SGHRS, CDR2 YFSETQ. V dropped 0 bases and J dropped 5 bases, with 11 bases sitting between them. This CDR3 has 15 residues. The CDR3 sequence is CASSLVGGATGELFF. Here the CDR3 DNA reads TGCGCCAGCAGCTTGGTAGGGGGTGCTACCGGGGAGCTGTTTTTT.

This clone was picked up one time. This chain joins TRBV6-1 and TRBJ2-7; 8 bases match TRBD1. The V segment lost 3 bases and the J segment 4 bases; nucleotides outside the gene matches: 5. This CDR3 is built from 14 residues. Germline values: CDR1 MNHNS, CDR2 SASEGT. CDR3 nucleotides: TGTGCCAGCAGTGACCGGGACAGGACGTACGAGCAGTACTTC. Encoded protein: CASSDRDRTYEQYF.

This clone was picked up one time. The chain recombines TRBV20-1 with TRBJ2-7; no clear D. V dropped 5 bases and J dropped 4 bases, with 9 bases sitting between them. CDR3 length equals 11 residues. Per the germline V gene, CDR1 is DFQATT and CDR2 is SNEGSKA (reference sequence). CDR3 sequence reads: CSAYGAYEQYF. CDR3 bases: TGCAGTGCTTATGGAGCGTACGAGCAGTACTTC.